The 9 T cell receptor beta chains listed next were all sequenced from one sample in a study of blood T cells in healthy people across ages. The second PCR ran roughly 7 to 12 cycles with a sample-barcoded 5' primer and J-beta primers. TCRdb redid the calling of the 5' RACE reads with MiXCR, one entry per CDR3 protein. The sample lists around 1,000,000 distinct CDR3 sequences; roughly two fifths were seen once. The sample comprised blood. These receptors all stem from a man between 18 and 29 years old in good health.

This clonotype has at least ten counts. The chain links TRBV2 to TRBJ2-3; 12 bases map to TRBD2. There are 14 residues in the CDR3. V shed 6 bases and J 3 bases; nucleotides not matched to a gene: 1. Looked up from germline, CDR1 is SNHLY and CDR2 is FYNNEI. CDR3 loop: CASRLAGGTDTQYF. In DNA form, the CDR3 reads TGTGCCAGCAGACTAGCGGGGGGAACAGATACGCAGTATTTT.

This clonotype was observed once. This chain uses TRBV20-1 with TRBJ1-3; D remains unclear. This CDR3 contains 15 residues. CDR1 is DFQATT, CDR2 SNEGSKA, per germline (reference sequence). V was pared by 3 bases and J by 2 bases, with 14 bases between. The CDR3 DNA is TGCAGTGCTAGGGAGCCCCCAGAAGCTGGAAACACCATATATTTT. This gives the protein CSAREPPEAGNTIYF.

V usage is TRBV9 and J usage is TRBJ1-2; perhaps TRBD1 as D (5 bases). From germline, CDR1 is SGDLS and CDR2 YYNGEE. The ends were cut back, 0 bases at V and 1 base at J, with 10 bases in the middle. There are 15 residues in the CDR3. The CDR3 region is CASSVVPDNNYGYTF. Written as DNA, the CDR3 is TGTGCCAGCAGCGTAGTTCCGGACAATAACTATGGCTACACCTTC.

This clonotype was picked up many times. The rearrangement joins TRBV12-3 or TRBV12-4 to TRBJ1-2; TRBD1 might be the D (6 bases). The CDR3 is 12 amino acids. The V end lost 1 base, the J end lost 7 bases, and 7 bases lay between the germline ends. The chain's CDR3 is CASSLGRGGYTF. In DNA, the CDR3 is TGTGCCAGCAGTTTAGGCAGGGGTGGCTACACCTTC.

This sequence joins TRBV2 and TRBJ2-6; D gene unclear. CDR1 SNHLY and CDR2 FYNNEI come from the germline V gene. This CDR3 spans 14 amino acids. Trimming cost V 2 bases and J 3 bases, with 5 bases left between them. CDR3 amino acids: CASSESVGANVLTF. CDR3 in DNA: TGTGCCAGCAGTGAAAGCGTTGGGGCCAACGTCCTGACTTTC.

Turning to this clonotype: A much larger clone lies a single base off, so this may be a read error. The rearrangement links TRBV2 to TRBJ2-1, with 11 bases fitting TRBD1. Germline loops: CDR1 SNHLY, CDR2 FYNNEI. There are 12 residues in the CDR3. The CDR3: CAGRTGGSEQFF. Written as DNA, the CDR3 is TGTGCCGGCAGGACAGGGGGCAGTGAGCAGTTCTTC. The variable domain in full, with the rest retrieved from reference TRBV2 and TRBJ2-1, is EPEVTQTPSHQVTQMGQEVILRCVPISNHLYFYWYRQILGQKVEFLVSFYNNEISEKSEIFDDQFSVERPDGSNFTLKIRSTKLEDSAMYFCAGRTGGSEQFFGPGTRLTVL.

The chain uses TRBV5-6 and TRBJ2-5; no clear D. Per germline, CDR1 SGHDT and CDR2 YYEEEE. The germline V and J ends were trimmed by 0 bases and 5 bases, with 8 bases remaining between them. CDR3 length: 13 amino acids. The CDR3 region has the DNA TGTGCCAGCAGCTTGGCTGTGATGGAGACCCAGTACTTC. Translating gives CASSLAVMETQYF.

J is TRBJ2-3 and V is TRBV20-1; 10 nucleotides line up with TRBD2. The CDR3 loop spans 16 amino acids. The junction had 10 bases not matched to a gene; V was cut back by 6 bases and J by 1 base. CDR1 is DFQATT and CDR2 is SNEGSKA in the germline V gene (reference sequence). The CDR3 sequence is CSAGGTLAGGTDTQYF. As DNA, the CDR3 is TGCAGTGCAGGAGGAACCCTAGCGGGGGGCACAGATACGCAGTATTTT.

The chain carries TRBV3-1 and TRBJ2-7, with 9 bases that match TRBD2. Germline CDR1 reads LGHDT; CDR2 reads YNNKEL (reference sequence). The length of the CDR3 is 15 residues. With V trimmed by 4 bases and J by 4 bases, 8 bases remained unmatched. The DNA of the CDR3 is TGTGCCAGCAGCCCTAGCGGGGCTCGGAAGTACGAGCAGTACTTC. Protein product: CASSPSGARKYEQYF.